Following are 19 T cell receptor beta chains from one sample sequenced in a study of blood T cell repertoires in COVID-19. The assay was immunoSEQ multiplex PCR, and TCRdb's table has in-frame clones only and misses some. The data contain 300,000 to 400,000 clones, approximately 81% of them singletons. Sequenced material: PBMCs or T cells enriched from blood (not recorded which). These receptors were collected from a woman aged 25 to 45 who had been exposed to COVID-19.

The chain combines TRBV7-4 with TRBJ2-5; D is unclear. Trimming removed 5 bases at V and 4 bases at J, with 23 bases between. Germline CDR1 is SGHVT and CDR2 is SQSDAQ. The CDR3 consists of 17 residues. Here the CDR3 reads CASSPEVVGVYAETQYF. CDR3 nucleotides: TGTGCCAGCAGCCCCGAAGTGGTGGGCGTGTATGCAGAGACCCAGTACTTC.

This rearrangement joins TRBV20-1 to TRBJ1-2, with 8 bases that match TRBD1. This CDR3 has 13 residues. Germline CDR1 reads DFQATT; CDR2 reads SNEGSKA (reference sequence). The junction had 6 bases not matched to a gene; V was cut back by 3 bases and J by 6 bases. CDR3 bases: TGCAGTGCTAGTGATCAGGGGGCGAATGGCTACACCTTC. Translating it yields CSASDQGANGYTF.

The chain carries TRBV3-1 (or the pseudogene TRBV3-2) and TRBJ1-3, with D possibly TRBD1 on 6 matching bases. The CDR3 length is 14 residues. The V gene's germline CDR1 is LGHDT and CDR2 YNNKEL (reference sequence). V shed 4 bases and J shed 4 bases, with 11 bases lying between them. CDR3 sequence: CASSRTGYGNTIYF. The CDR3 DNA reads as TGTGCCAGCAGCCGAACAGGGTACGGAAACACCATATATTTT.

The chain recombines TRBV5-4 with TRBJ1-2, with D uncertain. The CDR3 is 16 amino acids. Between the trimmed V and J ends, which lost 0 bases and 0 bases, there was a span of 12 bases. Looked up from germline, CDR1 is SGHNT and CDR2 is YYREEE (reference sequence). CDR3: CASSLAVKSSNYGYTF. CDR3 sequence (DNA): TGTGCCAGCAGCTTGGCCGTAAAAAGCTCTAACTATGGCTACACCTTC. The full variable domain, in which reference TRBV5-4 and TRBJ1-2 provide the parts outside the CDR3, is ETGVTQSPTHLIKTRGQQVTLRCSSQSGHNTVSWYQQALGQGPQFIFQYYREEENGRGNFPPRFSGLQFPNYSSELNVNALELDDSALYLCASSLAVKSSNYGYTFGSGTRLTVV.

The CDR3 region is CASSPYLTGGNTEAFF. The CDR3 DNA reads TGTGCCAGCAGCCCATACCTGACCGGGGGGAACACTGAAGCTTTCTTT. This sequence joins TRBV9 and TRBJ1-1; maybe TRBD1 (5 bases). Trimming left V 4 bases short and J 1 base short, with 17 bases between. CDR1 and CDR2 (germline): SGDLS, YYNGEE. The CDR3 totals 16 residues.

V and J are TRBV15 and TRBJ1-1; a possible D gene is TRBD1 (5 bases). Trimming pared 1 base from V and 6 bases from J, leaving 12 bases between. CDR3 length: 14 residues. Germline lookup yields CDR1 LNHNV and CDR2 YYDKDF (reference sequence). The CDR3: CATSRVTDGAEAFF. As DNA, the CDR3 is TGTGCCACCAGCAGAGTGACAGATGGGGCTGAAGCTTTCTTT.

This rearrangement joins TRBV5-1 to TRBJ2-1, with D tentatively TRBD2 (6 bases). The germline V gene has CDR1 SGHRS and CDR2 YFSETQ. The ends were cut back, 0 bases at V and 6 bases at J, with 7 bases in the middle. CDR3 size: 13 residues. The CDR3 region is CASSLALANEQFF. CDR3 coding DNA: TGCGCCAGCAGCTTGGCACTAGCCAATGAGCAGTTCTTC.

The chain recombines TRBV18 with TRBJ2-1, with D perhaps matching TRBD1 (5 bases). There are 13 residues in the CDR3. CDR1 KGHSH and CDR2 LQKENI come from the germline V gene. V was clipped by 1 base and J by 9 bases, with 10 bases between them. For the CDR3, the DNA is TGTGCCAGCTCACCACAAAGTGACAGTGAGCAGTTCTTC. As protein: CASSPQSDSEQFF. Full variable domain (rest looked up from reference TRBV18 and TRBJ2-1): NAGVMQNPRHLVRRRGQEARLRCSPMKGHSHVYWYRQLPEEGLKFMVYLQKENIIDESGMPKERFSAEFPKEGPSILRIQQVVRGDSAAYFCASSPQSDSEQFFGPGTRLTVL.

The chain recombines TRBV30 with TRBJ1-2; D call uncertain. CDR1 and CDR2 (germline): GTSNPN, SVGIG (reference sequence). V gave up 6 bases and J gave up 1 base, with 6 bases separating them. The CDR3 has 11 amino acids. The chain's CDR3 is CACHINYGYTF. CDR3 nucleotides: TGTGCCTGTCACATTAACTATGGCTACACCTTC.

CDR3 loop: CAWSVFLGSSSGNTIYF. CDR3 DNA sequence: TGTGCCTGGAGTGTATTTCTTGGGAGTAGCTCTGGAAACACCATATATTTT. This sequence joins TRBV30 and TRBJ1-3, with unresolved D. V dropped 0 bases and J dropped 0 bases, with 15 bases sitting between them. The length of the CDR3 is 17 residues. CDR1 is GTSNPN and CDR2 is SVGIG in the germline V gene (reference sequence).

The V gene is TRBV27, the J gene TRBJ1-4; 10 nucleotides align to TRBD1. V shed 6 bases, J shed 7 bases, and the junction held 11 bases outside the gene matches. Germline CDR1 is MNHEY and CDR2 is SMNVEV (reference sequence). CDR3 size: 16 residues. CDR3 sequence reads: CASSPLLGQGGEKLFF. The DNA for the CDR3 is TGTGCCAGCAGCCCTCTGTTAGGACAGGGGGGTGAAAAACTGTTTTTT.

The J gene is TRBJ2-7, the V gene TRBV27; D is perhaps TRBD1 (6 bases). Trimming shortened V by 3 bases and J by 5 bases, and 14 bases separated the two germline ends. This CDR3 has 14 residues. Germline V gene lookup returns CDR1 MNHEY and CDR2 SMNVEV (reference sequence). CDR3 sequence reads: CASSFQDSNNEQYF. The CDR3 region has the DNA TGTGCCAGCAGTTTTCAGGACAGCAACAACGAGCAGTACTTC.

V and J are TRBV27 and TRBJ1-4; D uncertain. Trimming removed 4 bases at V and 10 bases at J, with 19 bases between. The length of the CDR3 is 15 residues. The germline gives CDR1 MNHEY, CDR2 SMNVEV (reference sequence). The CDR3: CASSSLTSTKVKLFF. The CDR3 DNA follows: TGTGCCAGCAGTTCACTGACCAGCACTAAAGTAAAACTGTTTTTT. Drawing the rest from reference TRBV27 and TRBJ1-4, the complete variable domain is EAQVTQNPRYLITVTGKKLTVTCSQNMNHEYMSWYRQDPGLGLRQIYYSMNVEVTDKGDVPEGYKVSRKEKRNFPLILESPSPNQTSLYFCASSSLTSTKVKLFFGSGTQLSVL.

CDR3 region: CASSVVTAYEQYF. The CDR3 DNA follows: TGTGCCAGCAGTGTGGTCACAGCCTACGAGCAGTACTTC. V and J are TRBV2 and TRBJ2-7, with unresolved D. This CDR3 contains 13 residues. Germline lookup yields CDR1 SNHLY and CDR2 FYNNEI. V lost 4 bases, J lost 2 bases, and 9 bases lay in between.

The gene calls are TRBV21-1 and TRBJ1-1; TRBD1 was called by the table and not checked on the DNA. TRBV21-1 corresponds to a pseudogene. There are 16 residues in the CDR3. CDR3 amino acids: CASSKNKRQGNTEAFF. CDR3 in DNA: TGTGCCAGCAGCAAAAACAAACGACAGGGGAACACTGAAGCTTTCTTT.

This chain links TRBV15 with TRBJ1-3; the match to TRBD1 covers 12 bases. V shed 4 bases, J shed 4 bases, and the junction held 8 bases outside the gene matches. Germline V gene lookup returns CDR1 LNHNV and CDR2 YYDKDF (reference sequence). This CDR3 is built from 17 residues. CDR3 nucleotides: TGTGCCACCAGCAATCCGGGACAGGGGGCGCGAGGAAACACCATATATTTT. Residues: CATSNPGQGARGNTIYF.

The chain is built from TRBV9 and TRBJ1-3; maybe TRBD1 (5 bases). Germline V gene sequence: CDR1 SGDLS, CDR2 YYNGEE. This CDR3 contains 17 residues. Deletions cut 2 bases from V and 0 bases from J, with 15 bases between. In nucleotides, the CDR3 is TGTGCCAGCAGCGTGGGGGGACGGTTGAGCTCTGGAAACACCATATATTTT. As protein: CASSVGGRLSSGNTIYF.

The chain is built from TRBV24-1 and TRBJ1-2; TRBD1 matches at 12 bases. The CDR3 length is 18 residues. Germline CDR1 KGHDR, CDR2 SFDVKD. Losses at the gene ends were 5 bases for V and 5 bases for J; bases not matched to a gene: 14. DNA of the CDR3: TGTGCCACCAGTGGATTAGATCGGAGGGGACAGGGGGCTTATGGCTACACCTTC. Translating it yields CATSGLDRRGQGAYGYTF.

This sequence joins TRBV28 and TRBJ1-1, with D possibly TRBD1 on 6 matching bases. The CDR3 is made up of 14 amino acids. CDR1 is MDHEN and CDR2 is SYDVKM in the germline V gene. V gave up 2 bases and J gave up 1 base, with 8 bases separating them. CDR3 amino acids: CASSLGTQNTEAFF. The CDR3 DNA follows: TGTGCCAGCAGTTTAGGGACACAGAACACTGAAGCTTTCTTT.